This T cell receptor (beta chain) came from a study of blood T cell repertoires in COVID-19. Data came from immunoSEQ multiplex PCR; TCRdb stores just in-frame clones and leaves some out. The data contain under 150,000 clones, about 91% of them singletons. Germline CDR1 reads DFQATT; CDR2 reads SNEGSKA (reference sequence). This CDR3 region has 11 residues. With V trimmed by 6 bases and J by 10 bases, 5 bases remained unmatched. The specimen was peripheral blood. This receptor was obtained from a human donor in a cohort sampled during active COVID-19. The chain is built from TRBV20-1 and TRBJ2-1, with TRBD1 matching over 8 bases. This CDR3 reads CSANRGFEQFF. CDR3 DNA: TGCAGTGCAAACAGGGGGTTCGAGCAGTTCTTC.